What follows is one TCR beta chain and its context. Germline assignment: CDR1 SGHRS and CDR2 YFSETQ. This CDR3 has 15 residues. V was trimmed by 5 bases and J by 3 bases, leaving 17 bases between them. Only in-frame clones appear in the TCRdb table, and some are missing; sequencing was by immunoSEQ multiplex PCR. In the table there are fewer than 85,000 clones, 80% to 95% of which are singletons. The data are from a study of T cell changes during pregnancy in multiple sclerosis. The material was peripheral blood, obtained in the third trimester of pregnancy. V usage is TRBV5-1 and J usage is TRBJ1-1; D unclear. This clonotype was sampled from a female donor in good health, enrolled as a control in a pregnancy study. The CDR3 DNA sequence: TGCGCCAGCAGGTCGGTCGGAGGGCGCGACACTGAAGCTTTCTTT. Protein: CASRSVGGRDTEAFF.